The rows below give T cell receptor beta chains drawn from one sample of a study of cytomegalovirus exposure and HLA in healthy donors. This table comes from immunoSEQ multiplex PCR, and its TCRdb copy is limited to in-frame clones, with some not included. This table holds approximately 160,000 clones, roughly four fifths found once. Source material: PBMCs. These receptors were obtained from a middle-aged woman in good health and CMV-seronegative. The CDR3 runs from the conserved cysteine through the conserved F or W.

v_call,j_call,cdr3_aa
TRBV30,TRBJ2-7,CAWSVTGSYEQYF
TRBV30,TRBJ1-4,CASDRGGNEKLFF
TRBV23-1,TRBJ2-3,CASSQSRVIDTQYF
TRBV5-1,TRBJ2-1,CASSLEGQGYNEQFF
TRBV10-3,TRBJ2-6,CAISGTQLAGVSGANVLTF
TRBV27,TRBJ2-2,CASSLSVQNTGELFF
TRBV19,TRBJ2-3,CASSIEAGWDTQYF
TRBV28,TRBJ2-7,CASLGRGTGRNHEQYF
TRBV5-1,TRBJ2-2,CASSSLAGGNTGELFF
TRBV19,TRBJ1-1,CASAAIGETGNTEAFF
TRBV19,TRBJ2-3,CASRIGSSGGNTDTQYF
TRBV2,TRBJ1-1,CASSDETVAEAFF
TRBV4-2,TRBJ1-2,CASSQDTGQNYGYTF
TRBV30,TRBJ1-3,CAWGTVDGNTIYF
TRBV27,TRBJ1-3,CASRPATVGNTIYF
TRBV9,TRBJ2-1,CASSVASQGDNEQFF
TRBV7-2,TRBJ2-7,CASSLARTQGEQYF
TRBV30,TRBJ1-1,CAWRPDRYTEAFF
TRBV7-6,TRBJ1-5,CASSEDSSGWPQHF
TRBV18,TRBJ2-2,CASSPISLAGGSNTGELFF
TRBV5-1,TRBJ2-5,CASSHRDGETQYF
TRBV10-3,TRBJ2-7,CAISPREGETEQYF
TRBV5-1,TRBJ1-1,CASRPDRVGTEAFF
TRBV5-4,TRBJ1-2,CASSSGQDNLGYTF
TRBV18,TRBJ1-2,CASSPSVSQLFYGYTF
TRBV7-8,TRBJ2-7,CASSFATGAEQYF
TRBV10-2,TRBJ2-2,CASKRDTNTGELFF
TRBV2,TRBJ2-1,CASSEQGVGMYNEQFF
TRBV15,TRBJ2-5,CATSRDFQETQYF
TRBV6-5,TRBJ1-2,CASSPTQLYGYTF
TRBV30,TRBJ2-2,CAWSRRGAGKAGELFF
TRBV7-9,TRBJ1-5,CASSGGVSNQPQHF
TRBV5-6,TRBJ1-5,CASSQFPGPEMPQHF
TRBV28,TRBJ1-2,CASSQGGYGYTF
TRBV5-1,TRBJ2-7,CASSLESSGSYEQYF
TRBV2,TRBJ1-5,CASSEWIADRTNQPQHF
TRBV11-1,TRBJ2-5,CASSYGNQQETQYF
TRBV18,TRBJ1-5,CASSPGTGNQPQHF
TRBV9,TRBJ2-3,CASTSQGIGTQYF
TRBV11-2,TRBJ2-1,CASSLTSGLAGGPYNEQFF
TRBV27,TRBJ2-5,CASSLRARRETQYF
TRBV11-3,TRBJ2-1,CASSLDLVAGGTHGYNEQFF
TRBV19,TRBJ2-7,CASSIGGSAYEQYF
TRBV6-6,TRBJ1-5,CASSTWDSRGTQHF
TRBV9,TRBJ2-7,CASSVGHRTSSYEQYF